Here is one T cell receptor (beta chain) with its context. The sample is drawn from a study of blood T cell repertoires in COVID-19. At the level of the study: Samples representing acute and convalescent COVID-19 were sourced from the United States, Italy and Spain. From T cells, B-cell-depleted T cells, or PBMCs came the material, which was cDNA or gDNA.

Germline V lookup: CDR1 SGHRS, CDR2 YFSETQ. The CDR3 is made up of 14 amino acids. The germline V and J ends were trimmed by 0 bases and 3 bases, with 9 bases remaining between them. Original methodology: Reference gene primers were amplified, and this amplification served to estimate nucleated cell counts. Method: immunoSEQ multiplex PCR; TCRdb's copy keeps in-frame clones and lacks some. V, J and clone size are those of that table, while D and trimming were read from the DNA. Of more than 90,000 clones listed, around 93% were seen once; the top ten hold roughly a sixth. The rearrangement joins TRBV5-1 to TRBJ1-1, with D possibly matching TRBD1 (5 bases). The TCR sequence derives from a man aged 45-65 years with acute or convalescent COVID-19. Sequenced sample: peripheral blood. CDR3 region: CASSLVGADTEAFF. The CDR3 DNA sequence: TGCGCCAGCAGCTTGGTAGGGGCGGACACTGAAGCTTTCTTT.